The sequence of this TCR beta chain was determined in a study of T cell clusters in autoimmune cytopenias. TRB was amplified by touch-down multiplex PCR, primer pools A and B combined. Reprocessing the multiplex PCR reads, TCRdb reports a single entry for every CDR3 protein and omits DNA. The listing records 4,000 to 4,500 distinct CDR3 sequences. The CDR3 runs to 15 residues. Whole-study findings and limits: Physiological T cell clusters of healthy donors were apparently absent in primary autoimmune cytopenia patients. Healthy donors had approximately 2.9-fold more exclusive TRB clusters than active autoimmune hepatitis patients. TRB repertoire shifts in secondary cytopenia and chronic lymphocytic leukemia mostly reflected lymphoma, not autoimmunity.

Each sample's input was around 250 ng genomic DNA, roughly 40,000 genome equivalents. Its frequency marks this clonotype as medium-sized (0.01 to 0.1%). Its antigen remains unidentified. These same records also appear under a second study, on T cell repertoires in aging, cancer and after chemotherapy. That report adds: Repeat sampling of healthy donors over several months to years showed clear clonal overlap.

The sequencing input was peripheral blood. This sequence joins TRBV12-3 or TRBV12-4 and TRBJ2-1; no DNA is available, so the TRBD1 call from TCRdb remains unchecked. This sequence was found in a human donor in good health. CDR3 protein: CASSPVAGDVNEQFF.